Sequencing of this T cell receptor (beta chain) was carried out in a study of post-analysis software for immune sequencing data. Study results and caveats: Under F measure analysis, samples from one preparation batch co-clustered strongly. Included in a set of five TRBV segments more frequent in patients than controls were TRBV5-6, TRBV5-1 and TRBV20-1. Significantly decreased normalized Chao1 diversity was recorded for multiple sclerosis patients relative to controls.

Researchers reported that TCR beta cDNA libraries carried unique molecular identifiers. Approximately 450,000 cDNA molecules were recovered from an input of roughly 0.95 to 11 million T cells. TCRdb ran MiXCR on the PCR reads and lists one entry per CDR3 protein. The data show roughly 540,000 distinct CDR3 sequences, with 34% seen just once and 4.5% to 7.5% held by the top ten. This clonotype was observed a few times. Its specificity is unknown. Trimming left V 3 bases short and J 2 bases short, with 16 bases between. Per the germline V gene, CDR1 is ENHRY and CDR2 is SYGVKD. This CDR3 has 16 residues.

The sample taken for sequencing was blood. The rearrangement uses TRBV10-3 and TRBJ1-2; no firm D call. The receptor was derived from a girl younger than 18 with multiple sclerosis. The DNA for the CDR3 is TGTGCCATCAGTGATGCACTGACTATCTCAAACTATGGCTACACCTTC. Translation gives CAISDALTISNYGYTF.